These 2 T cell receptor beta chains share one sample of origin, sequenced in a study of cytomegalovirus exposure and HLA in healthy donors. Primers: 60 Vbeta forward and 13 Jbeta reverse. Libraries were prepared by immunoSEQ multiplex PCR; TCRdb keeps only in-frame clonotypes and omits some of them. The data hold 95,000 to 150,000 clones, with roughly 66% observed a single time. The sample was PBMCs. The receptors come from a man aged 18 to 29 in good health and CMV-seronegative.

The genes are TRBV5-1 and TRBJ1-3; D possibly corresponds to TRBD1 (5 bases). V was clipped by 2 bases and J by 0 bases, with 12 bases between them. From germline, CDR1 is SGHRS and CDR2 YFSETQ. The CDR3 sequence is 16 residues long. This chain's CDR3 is CASSFGGVNSGNTIYF. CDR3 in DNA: TGCGCCAGCAGCTTCGGAGGGGTTAACTCTGGAAACACCATATATTTT.

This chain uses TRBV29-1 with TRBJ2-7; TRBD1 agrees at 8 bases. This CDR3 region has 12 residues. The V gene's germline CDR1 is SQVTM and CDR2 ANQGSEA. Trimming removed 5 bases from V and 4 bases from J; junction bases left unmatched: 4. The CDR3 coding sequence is TGCAGCGTTCAGGGGGCGCGGTACGAGCAGTACTTC. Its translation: CSVQGARYEQYF.